These 4 T cell receptor beta chains originate from one sample sequenced in a study of cytomegalovirus exposure and HLA in healthy donors. Primers: 60 Vbeta forward and 13 Jbeta reverse. Clones were read by immunoSEQ multiplex PCR, and TCRdb kept only the in-frame ones, dropping some. This sample contains about 200,000 clones. Sequenced input: PBMCs. Receptors were obtained from a man aged 30 to 39 in good health and CMV-seronegative.

V usage is TRBV30 and J usage is TRBJ2-7; a possible D gene is TRBD1 (6 bases). The length of the CDR3 is 13 residues. CDR1 and CDR2 from the germline V gene are GTSNPN and SVGIG (reference sequence). Trimming took 5 bases from V and 6 from J, leaving 17 bases between them. CDR3: CAWDRTRRGEQYF. The CDR3 DNA sequence: TGTGCCTGGGACAGGACCCGAAGGGGCGAGCAGTACTTC.

The rearrangement joins TRBV9 to TRBJ1-1; a possible D gene is TRBD1 (5 bases). Germline loops: CDR1 SGDLS, CDR2 YYNGEE. Trimming cost V 4 bases and J 3 bases, with 19 bases left between them. CDR3 length: 16 amino acids. CDR3 nucleotides: TGTGCCAGCAGCCGAATGGGGGGGACCTCCTACACTGAAGCTTTCTTT. Its translation: CASSRMGGTSYTEAFF.

This chain uses TRBV14 with TRBJ2-3; 7 bases are a match to TRBD2. The trim removed 4 bases at V and 0 bases at J, leaving 4 bases unmatched. The germline gives CDR1 SGHDN, CDR2 FVKESK. This CDR3 spans 15 amino acids. CDR3 DNA sequence: TGTGCCAGCAGCCTGAGCGGGACTAGCACAGATACGCAGTATTTT. It encodes CASSLSGTSTDTQYF.

This CDR3 reads CASSVAFGGQNYGYTF. DNA for the CDR3: TGTGCCAGCAGCGTAGCTTTTGGAGGGCAGAACTATGGCTACACCTTC. V gene TRBV9 combines with J gene TRBJ1-2; no definite D call. Between the trimmed V and J ends, which lost 0 bases and 2 bases, there was a span of 14 bases. Per germline, CDR1 SGDLS and CDR2 YYNGEE. The CDR3 consists of 16 residues.